Following are 28 T cell receptor beta chains from one sample sequenced in a study of response to subunit inactivated influenza vaccine. TCRdb recomputed calls from the RT-PCR reads with MiXCR, one row per CDR3 protein. The data hold just under 550,000 distinct CDR3 sequences, with approximately 24% observed a single time. These data were likewise used in another study, on T cells expressing NK-cell markers. According to that study: TCR beta cDNA was made by 5'RACE template switching with UMIs.

Specimen: CD4+ T cells sorted from PBMCs, collected 11 to 12 days after vaccination. Receptors originate from a man aged 50-60 years who received an inactivated influenza vaccine.

This clonotype has just a few counts. The chain combines TRBV27 with TRBJ1-1, with D perhaps matching TRBD1 (6 bases). The CDR3 runs to 14 residues. Trimming removed 5 bases at V and 3 bases at J, with 13 bases between. Germline V CDR1 and CDR2: MNHEY, SMNVEV (reference sequence). This chain's CDR3 is CASSRRGTYTEAFF. The CDR3 DNA sequence: TGTGCCAGCAGTCGCAGGGGAACATACACTGAAGCTTTCTTT.

The chain recombines TRBV14 with TRBJ2-5; D is unclear. Per the germline V gene, CDR1 is SGHDN and CDR2 is FVKESK. Trimming took off 1 base at V and 0 bases at J, with 3 bases between the two ends. The CDR3 sequence is 13 residues long. As DNA, the CDR3 is TGTGCCAGCAGCCAAGTGTACCAAGAGACCCAGTACTTC. Protein product: CASSQVYQETQYF.

This clonotype has only a few counts. This chain connects TRBV12-3 or TRBV12-4 to TRBJ2-7, with 10 bases matching TRBD1. This CDR3 has 14 residues. V gave up 4 bases and J gave up 3 bases; unmatched junction bases: 3. The CDR3 sequence is CASSSDRGVYEQYF. DNA of the CDR3: TGTGCCAGCAGTTCGGACAGGGGGGTCTACGAGCAGTACTTC.

V is TRBV2 and J is TRBJ2-3, with TRBD1 matching 8 bases. The CDR3 has 15 amino acids. Germline V gives CDR1 SNHLY, CDR2 FYNNEI. Trimming removed 6 bases from V and 5 bases from J; junction bases left unmatched: 10. The CDR3 spells CASSLQGALLDTQYF. In DNA, the CDR3 is TGTGCCAGCAGCCTCCAGGGGGCTCTTTTAGATACGCAGTATTTT.

The chain couples TRBV12-3 or TRBV12-4 to TRBJ2-3; 7 bases are a match to TRBD2. The J segment lost 1 base and the V segment lost 7 bases, leaving 8 bases of the junction unmatched. This CDR3 region has 15 residues. The CDR3 reads CASNSWGRGTDTQYF. The DNA for the CDR3 is TGTGCCAGCAATTCTTGGGGGAGGGGCACAGATACGCAGTATTTT.

V usage is TRBV5-4 and J usage is TRBJ2-3; tentatively, D is TRBD1 (6 bases). CDR1 and CDR2 (germline): SGHNT, YYREEE (reference sequence). The V end lost 2 bases, the J end lost 3 bases, and 10 bases lay between the germline ends. The length of the CDR3 is 14 residues. Written as DNA, the CDR3 is TGTGCCAGCAGCTTACCCGACAGGACAGATACGCAGTATTTT. It codes for CASSLPDRTDTQYF.

In its sample, this clonotype was seen a few times. The V and J genes are TRBV7-9 and TRBJ2-5; perhaps TRBD2 as D (6 bases). The CDR3 loop spans 12 amino acids. The V gene lost 4 bases and the J gene lost 7 bases, with 10 bases spanning the gap. From germline, CDR1 is SEHNR and CDR2 FQNEAQ (reference sequence). The CDR3 DNA follows: TGTGCCAGCAGCTCGGGGCGGGGGACCCAGTACTTC. Amino acids: CASSSGRGTQYF.

The chain recombines TRBV28 with TRBJ1-5, with D possibly matching TRBD1 (5 bases). The CDR3 has 13 residues. V was cut by 5 bases and J by 5 bases, with 10 bases left in between. Germline CDR1 and CDR2: MDHEN and SYDVKM. CDR3 sequence: CASSADSHQPQHF. CDR3 DNA sequence: TGTGCCAGCAGTGCTGACAGTCATCAGCCCCAGCATTTT.

The rearrangement joins TRBV6-4 to TRBJ2-5; 7 bases are shared with TRBD1. Germline trimming cut 6 bases from V and 2 bases from J; bases unmatched to any gene: 12. Germline CDR1 is MRHNA and CDR2 is SNTAGT. The CDR3 spans 16 residues. CDR3 in amino acids: CASRGRQGPPQETQYF. As DNA, the CDR3 is TGTGCCAGCAGGGGACGACAGGGTCCTCCTCAAGAGACCCAGTACTTC.

The gene calls are TRBV6-1 and TRBJ1-5; TRBD1 is a possible D gene (6 bases). The CDR3 runs to 14 residues. Germline V CDR1 and CDR2: MNHNS, SASEGT. V lost 3 bases, J lost 4 bases, and 10 bases lay in between. The CDR3: CASSDRGANQPQHF. The CDR3 coding sequence is TGTGCCAGCAGTGATCGGGGGGCGAATCAGCCCCAGCATTTT.

This clonotype has just a few counts. The J gene is TRBJ2-1, the V gene TRBV4-1; the D gene could be TRBD1 or TRBD2 (7 bases each). V lost 0 bases to trimming and J lost 9 bases, with 21 bases between them. The CDR3 totals 17 residues. Germline V CDR1 and CDR2: MGHRA, YSYEKL. The CDR3 DNA is TGCGCCAGCAGCCAAGATGGGGGCCAGGGGGGCGGGAGTGAGCAGTTCTTC. It specifies CASSQDGGQGGGSEQFF.

The chain carries TRBV14 and TRBJ2-3, with 8 bases that match TRBD1. V was clipped by 4 bases and J by 5 bases; unmatched bases: 5. The CDR3 runs to 14 residues. Germline CDR1 SGHDN, CDR2 FVKESK. DNA for the CDR3: TGTGCCAGCAGCCGACGACAGGGGCAAGATACGCAGTATTTT. Translating gives CASSRRQGQDTQYF. Based on the CDR3 plus reference TRBV14 and TRBJ2-3, the full variable domain is EAGVTQFPSHSVIEKGQTVTLRCDPISGHDNLYWYRRVMGKEIKFLLHFVKESKQDESGMPNNRFLAERTGGTYSTLKVQPAELEDSGVYFCASSRRQGQDTQYFGPGTRLTVL.

The chain is built from TRBV11-1 and TRBJ2-1, with TRBD1 identical over 12 bases. This CDR3 has 18 amino acids. The germline CDR1 and CDR2 sequences are SGHAT and FQDESV (reference sequence). J gave up 8 bases and V 2 bases, and 13 bases lay outside the gene matches. The CDR3 DNA follows: TGTGCCAGCAGCTTAAGAAACGCGAAGGGACAGGGGGCCCATGAGCAGTTCTTC. Its translation: CASSLRNAKGQGAHEQFF. Based on the CDR3 plus reference TRBV11-1 and TRBJ2-1, the full variable domain is EAEVAQSPRYKITEKSQAVAFWCDPISGHATLYWYRQILGQGPELLVQFQDESVVDDSQLPKDRFSAERLKGVDSTLKIQPAELGDSAMYLCASSLRNAKGQGAHEQFFGPGTRLTVL.

This clonotype was found a few times. The chain combines TRBV12-3 or TRBV12-4 with TRBJ1-2, with D maybe TRBD1 (6 bases). V lost 1 base to trimming and J lost 5 bases, with 14 bases between them. This CDR3 spans 15 amino acids. In DNA, the CDR3 is TGTGCCAGCAGTTTAGGGCAGGGGAGAGGTTATGGCTACACCTTC. This sequence encodes CASSLGQGRGYGYTF.

This chain connects TRBV20-1 to TRBJ2-2, with 7 bases aligning to TRBD2. This CDR3 has 16 residues. Germline lookup yields CDR1 DFQATT and CDR2 SNEGSKA (reference sequence). The V segment lost 1 base and the J segment 2 bases; nucleotides outside the gene matches: 7. DNA for the CDR3: TGCAGTGCTAGAGGAGTAGCGGGCAGAAACACCGGGGAGCTGTTTTTT. It specifies CSARGVAGRNTGELFF.

This clonotype was found many times. V usage is TRBV12-3 or TRBV12-4 and J usage is TRBJ2-7; a possible D gene is TRBD2 (5 bases). V lost 6 bases and J 2 bases, leaving 8 bases between the germline ends. The length of the CDR3 is 12 residues. In DNA, the CDR3 is TGTGCCAGCAGCCGGGGAACCTACGAGCAGTACTTC. It specifies CASSRGTYEQYF.

V and J are TRBV5-6 and TRBJ2-2; D gene unclear. The V end lost 1 base, the J end lost 1 base, and 17 bases lay between the germline ends. The CDR3 is 18 amino acids. Germline V gene data show CDR1 as SGHDT and CDR2 as YYEEEE. Here the CDR3 reads CASSLFLGIQLNTGELFF. CDR3 sequence (DNA): TGTGCCAGCAGCTTGTTCTTAGGGATTCAGCTGAACACCGGGGAGCTGTTTTTT.

The chain links TRBV10-3 to TRBJ1-2; D ambiguous. From germline, CDR1 is ENHRY and CDR2 SYGVKD. The CDR3 runs to 11 residues. V lost 5 bases to trimming and J lost 2 bases, with 3 bases between them. Written as DNA, the CDR3 is TGTGCCATCAGTCAGAACTATGGCTACACCTTC. Its translation is CAISQNYGYTF.

There are a few counts of this clonotype. This chain links TRBV6-2 or TRBV6-3 with TRBJ1-5; D is undetermined. Germline V CDR1 and CDR2: MNHEY, SVGEGT. The V end lost 2 bases, the J end lost 6 bases, and 8 bases lay between the germline ends. There are 13 residues in the CDR3. DNA for the CDR3: TGTGCCAGCAGTTACACGGAGCGTCAGCCCCAGCATTTT. This encodes CASSYTERQPQHF.

The V call is TRBV28, the J call TRBJ2-1, with 11 bases lining up with TRBD1. CDR1 MDHEN and CDR2 SYDVKM come from the germline V gene. The junction had 5 bases not matched to a gene; V was cut back by 5 bases and J by 2 bases. The CDR3 sequence is 16 residues long. The CDR3 DNA follows: TGTGCCAGCAGTAGCGGGGGACAGGGGGCCTACAATGAGCAGTTCTTC. Translating it yields CASSSGGQGAYNEQFF.

The chain joins TRBV9 to TRBJ2-2, with TRBD2 matching 14 bases. The junction had 0 bases not matched to a gene; V was cut back by 0 bases and J by 5 bases. The CDR3 has 16 amino acids. CDR1 and CDR2 from the germline V gene are SGDLS and YYNGEE. The CDR3 DNA reads TGTGCCAGCAGCGTAGGGACTAGCGGGAGGACCGGGGAGCTGTTTTTT. Translated: CASSVGTSGRTGELFF.

The rearrangement links TRBV12-3 or TRBV12-4 to TRBJ2-5; D possibly corresponds to TRBD1 (6 bases). V shed 6 bases and J shed 5 bases, with 13 bases lying between them. The CDR3 is made up of 13 amino acids. CDR3 in DNA: TGTGCCAGCAGAGTGGCAGGGGCGGAGACCCAGTACTTC. Encoded protein: CASRVAGAETQYF.

This clonotype occurred many times. The rearrangement links TRBV3-1 to TRBJ1-4; D is possibly TRBD1 (5 bases). V was clipped by 4 bases and J by 5 bases, with 11 bases between them. Germline CDR1 is LGHDT and CDR2 is YNNKEL (reference sequence). This CDR3 region has 14 residues. CDR3 nucleotide sequence: TGTGCCAGCAGCCGGGGGACGGACAATGAAAAACTGTTTTTT. Its translation: CASSRGTDNEKLFF.

This clonotype was found once. CDR3 in amino acids: CSARGTGGPYEQYF. Written as DNA, the CDR3 is TGCAGTGCTAGAGGGACAGGGGGACCCTACGAGCAGTACTTC. The chain carries TRBV20-1 and TRBJ2-7; 10 nucleotides agree with TRBD1. The J segment lost 2 bases and the V segment lost 1 base, leaving 2 bases of the junction unmatched. CDR3 size: 14 residues. Germline-derived CDR1 and CDR2 are DFQATT and SNEGSKA (reference sequence).

The genes are TRBV7-9 and TRBJ2-2; 9 bases map to TRBD2. The V and J ends lost 3 bases and 8 bases, in that order; junction bases with no gene match: 13. The CDR3 has 17 residues. CDR1 SEHNR and CDR2 FQNEAQ come from the germline V gene (reference sequence). This chain's CDR3 is CASSLFGTSRLEGELFF. DNA of the CDR3: TGTGCCAGCAGCTTGTTCGGGACTAGCCGACTGGAGGGGGAGCTGTTTTTT. Full variable domain (rest looked up from reference TRBV7-9 and TRBJ2-2): DTGVSQNPRHKITKRGQNVTFRCDPISEHNRLYWYRQTLGQGPEFLTYFQNEAQLEKSRLLSDRFSAERPKGSFSTLEIQRTEQGDSAMYLCASSLFGTSRLEGELFFGEGSRLTVL.

In this sample, this clonotype turned up once. The J gene is TRBJ1-1, the V gene TRBV6-1, with a possible D match to TRBD1 (5 bases). The length of the CDR3 is 14 residues. The germline V and J ends were trimmed by 7 bases and 3 bases, with 15 bases remaining between them. CDR1 is MNHNS, CDR2 SASEGT, per germline. CDR3 coding DNA: TGTGCCAGCACCGACCCCGGGGCACACACTGAAGCTTTCTTT. This codes for CASTDPGAHTEAFF.

The chain carries TRBV7-8 and TRBJ1-1; D might be TRBD1 (5 bases). The germline gives CDR1 SGHVS, CDR2 FQNEAQ. This CDR3 comprises 14 residues. Between the trimmed V and J ends, which lost 1 base and 1 base, there was a span of 7 bases. The DNA of the CDR3 is TGTGCCAGCAGCTTAGGGACAACGAACACTGAAGCTTTCTTT. This gives the protein CASSLGTTNTEAFF. The entire variable domain, with the rest obtained from reference TRBV7-8 and TRBJ1-1, is as follows: GAGVSQSPRYKVAKRGQDVALRCDPISGHVSLFWYQQALGQGPEFLTYFQNEAQLDKSGLPSDRFFAERPEGSVSTLKIQRTQQEDSAVYLCASSLGTTNTEAFFGQGTRLTVV.

CDR3 nucleotides: TGCAGTGTTACAGCAGGGAACAATCAGCCCCAGCATTTT. It specifies CSVTAGNNQPQHF. This chain links TRBV20-1 with TRBJ1-5, with D perhaps TRBD1 (5 bases). The germline V and J ends were trimmed by 7 bases and 3 bases, with 13 bases remaining between them. This CDR3 has 13 amino acids. Germline V gene sequence: CDR1 DFQATT, CDR2 SNEGSKA (reference sequence).